This T cell receptor beta chain appears in the sequencing data of a study of T cells in Graves' hyperthyroidism and ophthalmopathy. Comments on this clonotype: The target antigen is unknown.

Study-wide findings and caveats: Most clonotypes expanded in the thyroid (above 0.001) were also present in blood.

The CDR3 consists of 15 residues. Trimming removed 6 bases from V and 0 bases from J; junction bases left unmatched: 6. Germline CDR1 and CDR2: DFQATT and SNEGSKA (reference sequence). Regions amplified from RNA transcripts were the TCR beta CDR3 regions. HTBI primers were used for first-round RT-PCR of the TCR CDR3. TCRdb fed the multiplex PCR reads into MiXCR, producing one record per CDR3 protein. Of hundreds of thousands of distinct CDR3 sequences detected, more than 20% appear once; the ten largest clones hold under 35%. Used for diagnoses were clinical symptoms, serum thyroxine and TRAb, thyroid ultrasound and orbital computed tomography.

The TCR was taken from a man under 40 with Graves' ophthalmopathy. The gene calls are TRBV20-1 and TRBJ1-5; 9 bases align to TRBD1. The sample consisted of blood. The CDR3 nucleotides are TGCAGTGCCCGACAGGGGGGTAATAGCAATCAGCCCCAGCATTTT. It specifies CSARQGGNSNQPQHF.